These T cell receptor beta chains were read from a single sample in a study of CD8+ T cells in alopecia areata. The protocol was immunoSEQ multiplex PCR, while the TCRdb copy is restricted to in-frame clones and leaves out a portion. The sample records some 170,000 clones, 59% being singletons. The sequences come from CD4+ T cells sorted from blood, collected at week 0. The receptors shown here come from a human donor with alopecia areata. Both conserved end residues are part of each CDR3. A D gene is named only where the DNA matches it firmly. Clone sizes are given selectively: once, few, many, or a class where the clone is expanded.

j_call: TRBJ2-5; d_call: TRBD2; v_call: TRBV29-1; clone_size: once; cdr3_nt: TGCAGCGCCCGGTCGGGGGGTGAGACCCAGTACTTC; cdr3_aa: CSARSGGETQYF
j_call: TRBJ1-2; d_call: -; v_call: TRBV29-1; clone_size: few; cdr3_nt: TGCAGCGTCACGGTTAACTATGGCTACACCTTC; cdr3_aa: CSVTVNYGYTF
j_call: TRBJ2-2; d_call: -; v_call: TRBV18; clone_size: -; cdr3_nt: TGTGCCAGCTCACCGCAACAAACTTCGAACACCGGGGAGCTGTTTTTT; cdr3_aa: CASSPQQTSNTGELFF
j_call: TRBJ1-4; d_call: -; v_call: TRBV30; clone_size: once; cdr3_nt: TGTGCCTGGAGTGTCCAGGTTGATGAAAAACTGTTTTTT; cdr3_aa: CAWSVQVDEKLFF
j_call: TRBJ2-7; d_call: -; v_call: TRBV6-5; clone_size: -; cdr3_nt: TGTGCCAGCAGTCTCGACAGCTACGAGCAGTACTTC; cdr3_aa: CASSLDSYEQYF
j_call: TRBJ2-5; d_call: -; v_call: TRBV29-1; clone_size: few; cdr3_nt: TGCAGCGTCGCAGGGCAGGGCCAAGGTGCCCAGTACTTC; cdr3_aa: CSVAGQGQGAQYF
j_call: TRBJ2-3; d_call: -; v_call: TRBV4-1; clone_size: -; cdr3_nt: TGCGCCAGCAGCCAACTTCCCACAGATACGCAGTATTTT; cdr3_aa: CASSQLPTDTQYF
j_call: TRBJ2-3; d_call: -; v_call: TRBV7-8; clone_size: -; cdr3_nt: TGTGCCAGCAGAGCTACCGGGACGGTTAAAGATACGCAGTATTTT; cdr3_aa: CASRATGTVKDTQYF
j_call: TRBJ1-4; d_call: -; v_call: TRBV2; clone_size: -; cdr3_nt: TGTGCCAGCAGTGCGGGTCTAGGAAATAATGAAAAACTGTTTTTT; cdr3_aa: CASSAGLGNNEKLFF
j_call: TRBJ1-5; d_call: -; v_call: TRBV5-1; clone_size: -; cdr3_nt: TGCGCCAGCAGCCTCGCAGGGATCAGCAATCAGCCCCAGCATTTT; cdr3_aa: CASSLAGISNQPQHF
j_call: TRBJ2-4; d_call: -; v_call: TRBV6-6; clone_size: -; cdr3_nt: TGTGCCAGCAGTTCCGGAAGGAACATTGCCAAAAACATTCAGTACTTC; cdr3_aa: CASSSGRNIAKNIQYF
j_call: TRBJ2-1; d_call: TRBD2; v_call: TRBV27; clone_size: -; cdr3_nt: TGTGCCAGCAGCCCCCGACTAGCGGGGGGGCCCAATGAGCAGTTCTTC; cdr3_aa: CASSPRLAGGPNEQFF
j_call: TRBJ2-5; d_call: TRBD1; v_call: TRBV27; clone_size: -; cdr3_nt: TGTGCCAGCAGTGAAGGGGGCCCGGGGACCCAGTACTTC; cdr3_aa: CASSEGGPGTQYF
j_call: TRBJ1-2; d_call: -; v_call: TRBV6-6; clone_size: -; cdr3_nt: TGTGCCAGCAGCTCAGGAGGCGACGGCTACACCTTC; cdr3_aa: CASSSGGDGYTF